This T cell receptor beta chain was obtained from a study of vaccination and CD4 T cells after COVID-19. At the level of the study: Post-COVID samples were collected a median approximately 100 days following diagnosis, spanning 35 to 161. Post-vaccine sampling followed dose two by a median roughly 70 days (range 14 to 241).

The Oncomine TCR Beta short-read assay was applied to DNA of cultured CD4+ T cells. After culture, CD4+ T cells served as the source for genomic DNA extraction. Using its own MiXCR run on the PCR reads, TCRdb lists one record per CDR3 protein. The sample lists about 18,000 distinct CDR3 sequences, roughly 55% occurring once. The treatment denotes: roughly 10-day PBMC culture with coronavirus spike peptide pools or control peptides (ViraFEST assay). In regard to this clonotype: The target antigen is unknown.

This CDR3 spans 15 amino acids. Deletions cut 4 bases from V and 2 bases from J, with 10 bases between. Germline-derived CDR1 and CDR2 are SGDLS and YYNGEE. J is TRBJ1-6 and V is TRBV9; D not resolved. The sequence came from a human donor who had recovered from COVID-19. Here the sequenced sample was CD4+ T cells from blood, cultured in vitro, taken before SARS-CoV-2 vaccination. The CDR3: CASSLAAAYNSPLHF. CDR3 nucleotides: TGTGCCAGCAGCCTAGCCGCTGCCTATAATTCACCCCTCCACTTT.